Below are 11 T cell receptor beta chains sequenced from a single sample in a study of control samples from healthy donors and cancer patients. Some clones are missing from TCRdb's copy, which holds only in-frame ones; the method was immunoSEQ multiplex PCR. The data show about 95,000 clones, 85% seen once. The sequencing input was blood. The receptors were gathered from a man younger than 45 in good health.

The J gene is TRBJ1-2, the V gene TRBV10-1; perhaps TRBD1 as D (6 bases). Germline V gives CDR1 WNHNN, CDR2 SYGVQD (reference sequence). V gave up 6 bases and J gave up 0 bases, with 11 bases separating them. The CDR3 spans 14 residues. In DNA form, the CDR3 reads TGCGCCAGCAGACAGGGTTGGACTAACTATGGCTACACCTTC. Amino acids: CASRQGWTNYGYTF.

The gene calls are TRBV3-1 (or the pseudogene TRBV3-2) and TRBJ1-1, with 7 bases aligning to TRBD1. Germline V gene data show CDR1 as LGHDT and CDR2 as YNNKEL (reference sequence). Losses at the gene ends were 1 base for V and 8 bases for J; bases not matched to a gene: 7. CDR3 length: 14 amino acids. The CDR3 bases are TGTGCCAGCAGCCAAGCGCCCCGGGACAGAGAAGCTTTCTTT. Amino acids: CASSQAPRDREAFF.

The chain is built from TRBV29-1 and TRBJ2-1; no firm D call. Germline V gives CDR1 SQVTM, CDR2 ANQGSEA. Trimming removed 1 base from V and 6 bases from J, with 16 bases in between. This CDR3 spans 15 amino acids. CDR3: CSVEGTDPSPNEQFF. CDR3 nucleotides: TGCAGCGTTGAAGGTACGGACCCAAGCCCCAATGAGCAGTTCTTC.

V is TRBV5-1 and J is TRBJ1-4; D not resolved. Deletions cut 4 bases from V and 8 bases from J, with 15 bases between. CDR3 length: 14 amino acids. Germline CDR1 reads SGHRS; CDR2 reads YFSETQ. Here the CDR3 reads CASSVAHGEEKLFF. CDR3 bases: TGCGCCAGCAGCGTGGCCCACGGGGAGGAAAAACTGTTTTTT.

The gene calls are TRBV20-1 and TRBJ2-5; 10 nucleotides agree with TRBD2. Germline CDR1 DFQATT, CDR2 SNEGSKA (reference sequence). This CDR3 contains 17 residues. Trimming took 3 bases from V and 4 from J; bases not matched to a gene: 14. CDR3 DNA sequence: TGCAGTGCTAGTGGGGCTATGAGCCTAGCGGGGGCAGAGACCCAGTACTTC. Translation: CSASGAMSLAGAETQYF.

With respect to this clone: A much larger clone is a single base away; this may be a read error. The V and J genes are TRBV5-1 and TRBJ1-1; no clear D gene. V was cut by 0 bases and J by 1 base, with 4 bases left in between. The CDR3 spans 13 residues. From germline, CDR1 is SGHRS and CDR2 YFSETQ. CDR3 loop: CASSLGSNTEAFF. CDR3 bases: TGCGCCAGCAGCTTGGGTTCGAACACTGAAGCTTTCTTT.

This clone was counted a few times. CDR3 sequence reads: CASSRPAGGPSYGYTF. Written as DNA, the CDR3 is TGTGCCAGCAGCCGGCCGGCAGGGGGACCCAGCTATGGCTACACCTTC. The genes are TRBV5-6 and TRBJ1-2, with TRBD1 identical over 7 bases. The J segment lost 4 bases and the V segment lost 4 bases, leaving 13 bases of the junction unmatched. Germline lookup yields CDR1 SGHDT and CDR2 YYEEEE. There are 16 residues in the CDR3.

The rearrangement joins TRBV4-1 to TRBJ2-3; no clear D gene. Germline V gene data show CDR1 as MGHRA and CDR2 as YSYEKL. The V gene lost 1 base and the J gene lost 4 bases, with 6 bases spanning the gap. The CDR3 spans 13 residues. The CDR3 here is CASSQGISDTQYF. DNA of the CDR3: TGCGCCAGCAGCCAAGGGATTTCAGATACGCAGTATTTT.

The V call is TRBV4-1, the J call TRBJ2-3, with TRBD2 matching 12 bases. Per germline, CDR1 MGHRA and CDR2 YSYEKL. Trimming at V came to 6 bases and at J to 3 bases, leaving 7 bases not matched to a gene. The CDR3 covers 16 residues. The CDR3 reads CASSPTTSGGTDTQYF. Written as DNA, the CDR3 is TGCGCCAGCAGTCCTACCACTAGCGGGGGGACAGATACGCAGTATTTT.

The chain is built from TRBV28 and TRBJ2-7, with D perhaps TRBD1 (6 bases). Trimming took 6 bases from V and 5 from J, leaving 11 bases between them. Germline CDR1 MDHEN, CDR2 SYDVKM. The CDR3 runs to 12 residues. The CDR3 region is CASSPDRNEQYF. DNA of the CDR3: TGTGCCAGCAGCCCCGACAGGAACGAGCAGTACTTC. Combining the CDR3 with reference TRBV28 and TRBJ2-7 gives the whole variable domain DVKVTQSSRYLVKRTGEKVFLECVQDMDHENMFWYRQDPGLGLRLIYFSYDVKMKEKGDIPEGYSVSREKKERFSLILESASTNQTSMYLCASSPDRNEQYFGPGTRLTVT.

The chain employs TRBV10-3 and TRBJ2-7; 13 nucleotides match TRBD2. This CDR3 spans 14 amino acids. Germline V gives CDR1 ENHRY, CDR2 SYGVKD. With 10 bases clipped from V and 6 bases from J, the junction kept 9 bases outside the gene matches. CDR3 loop: CATLGLAGTGEQYF. The CDR3 region has the DNA TGTGCCACCCTGGGACTAGCGGGGACCGGCGAGCAGTACTTC.